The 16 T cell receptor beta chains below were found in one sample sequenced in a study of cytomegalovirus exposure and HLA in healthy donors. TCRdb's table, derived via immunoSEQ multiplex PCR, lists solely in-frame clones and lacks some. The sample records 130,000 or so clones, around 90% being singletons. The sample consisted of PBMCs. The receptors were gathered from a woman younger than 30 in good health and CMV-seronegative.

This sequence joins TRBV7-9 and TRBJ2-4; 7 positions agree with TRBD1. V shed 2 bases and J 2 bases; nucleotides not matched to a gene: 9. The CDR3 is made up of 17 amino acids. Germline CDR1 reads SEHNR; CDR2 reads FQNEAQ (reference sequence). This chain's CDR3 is CASSLYVGRGSKNIQYF. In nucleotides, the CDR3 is TGTGCCAGCAGCTTATATGTCGGCAGGGGGTCCAAAAACATTCAGTACTTC.

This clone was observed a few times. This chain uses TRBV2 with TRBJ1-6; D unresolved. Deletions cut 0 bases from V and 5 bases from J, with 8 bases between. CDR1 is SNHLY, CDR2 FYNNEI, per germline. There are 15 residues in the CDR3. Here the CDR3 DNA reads TGTGCCAGCAGTGAAGCGAGGGCCAATAATTCACCCCTCCACTTT. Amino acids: CASSEARANNSPLHF.

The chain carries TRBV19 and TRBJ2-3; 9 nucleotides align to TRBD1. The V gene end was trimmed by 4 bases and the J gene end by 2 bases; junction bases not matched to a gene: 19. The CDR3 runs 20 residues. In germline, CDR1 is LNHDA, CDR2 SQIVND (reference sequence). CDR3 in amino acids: CASSNFLRNPGQGNTDTQYF. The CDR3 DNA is TGTGCCAGTAGTAATTTTTTAAGAAACCCGGGACAGGGTAACACAGATACGCAGTATTTT.

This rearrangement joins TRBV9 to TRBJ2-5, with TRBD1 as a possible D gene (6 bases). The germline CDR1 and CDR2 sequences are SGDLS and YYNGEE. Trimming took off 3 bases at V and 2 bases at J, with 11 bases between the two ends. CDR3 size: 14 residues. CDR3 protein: CASSATRGQETQYF. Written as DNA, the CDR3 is TGTGCCAGCAGCGCCACTAGGGGGCAAGAGACCCAGTACTTC. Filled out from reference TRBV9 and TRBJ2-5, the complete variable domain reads DSGVTQTPKHLITATGQRVTLRCSPRSGDLSVYWYQQSLDQGLQFLIQYYNGEERAKGNILERFSAQQFPDLHSELNLSSLELGDSALYFCASSATRGQETQYFGPGTRLLVL.

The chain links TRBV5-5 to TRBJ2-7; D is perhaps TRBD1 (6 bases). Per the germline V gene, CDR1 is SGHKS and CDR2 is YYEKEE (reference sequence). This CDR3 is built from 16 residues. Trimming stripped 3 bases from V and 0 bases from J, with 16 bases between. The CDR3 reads CASSSAGASLSYEQYF. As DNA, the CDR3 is TGTGCCAGCAGCTCAGCAGGGGCTTCGCTCTCCTACGAGCAGTACTTC.

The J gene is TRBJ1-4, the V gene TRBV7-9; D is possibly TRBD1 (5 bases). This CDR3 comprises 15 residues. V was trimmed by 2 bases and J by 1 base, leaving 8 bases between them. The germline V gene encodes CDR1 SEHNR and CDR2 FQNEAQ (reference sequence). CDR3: CASSLQGGTNEKLFF. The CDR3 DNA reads TGTGCCAGCAGCTTACAGGGAGGAACTAATGAAAAACTGTTTTTT.

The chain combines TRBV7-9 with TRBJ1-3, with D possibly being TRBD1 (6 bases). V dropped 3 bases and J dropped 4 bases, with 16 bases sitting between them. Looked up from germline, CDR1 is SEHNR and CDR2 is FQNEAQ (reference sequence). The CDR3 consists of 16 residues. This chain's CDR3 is CASSFIPGQPGNTIYF. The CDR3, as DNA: TGTGCCAGCAGCTTTATACCGGGACAACCGGGAAACACCATATATTTT.

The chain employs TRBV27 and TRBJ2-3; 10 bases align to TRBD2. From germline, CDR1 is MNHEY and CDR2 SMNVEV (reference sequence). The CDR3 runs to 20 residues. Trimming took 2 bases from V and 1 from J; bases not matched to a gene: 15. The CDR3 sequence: CASSLTPASGTSARTDTQYF. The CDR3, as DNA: TGTGCCAGCAGTTTAACTCCCGCCTCAGGGACTAGCGCTCGCACAGATACGCAGTATTTT.

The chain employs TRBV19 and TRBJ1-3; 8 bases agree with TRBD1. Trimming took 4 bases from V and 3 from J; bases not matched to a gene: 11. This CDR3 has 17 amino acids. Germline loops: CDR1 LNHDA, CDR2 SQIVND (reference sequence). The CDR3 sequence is CASSTRGTGALGNTIYF. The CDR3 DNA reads TGTGCCAGTAGTACCCGGGGGACAGGAGCACTTGGAAACACCATATATTTT. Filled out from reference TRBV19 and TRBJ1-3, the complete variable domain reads DGGITQSPKYLFRKEGQNVTLSCEQNLNHDAMYWYRQDPGQGLRLIYYSQIVNDFQKGDIAEGYSVSREKKESFPLTVTSAQKNPTAFYLCASSTRGTGALGNTIYFGEGSWLTVV.

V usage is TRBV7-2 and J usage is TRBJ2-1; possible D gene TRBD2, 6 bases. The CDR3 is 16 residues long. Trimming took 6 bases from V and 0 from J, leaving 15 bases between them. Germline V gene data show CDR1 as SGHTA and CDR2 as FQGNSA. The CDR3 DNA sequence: TGTGCCAGCAGGCCCCCTCTAGCGCGCTCCTACAATGAGCAGTTCTTC. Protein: CASRPPLARSYNEQFF.

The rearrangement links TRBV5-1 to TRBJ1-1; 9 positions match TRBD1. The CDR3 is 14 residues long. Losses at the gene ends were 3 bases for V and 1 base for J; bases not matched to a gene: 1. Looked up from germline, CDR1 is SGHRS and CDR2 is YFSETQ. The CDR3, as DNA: TGCGCCAGCAGCTGGGGACAGGGGAACACTGAAGCTTTCTTT. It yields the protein CASSWGQGNTEAFF.

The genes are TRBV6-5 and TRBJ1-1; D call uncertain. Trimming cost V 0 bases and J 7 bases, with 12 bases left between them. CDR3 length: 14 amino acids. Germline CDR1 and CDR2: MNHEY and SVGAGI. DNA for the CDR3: TGTGCCAGCAGTTACTCTGGGAGGGCGTATGAAGCTTTCTTT. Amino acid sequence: CASSYSGRAYEAFF.

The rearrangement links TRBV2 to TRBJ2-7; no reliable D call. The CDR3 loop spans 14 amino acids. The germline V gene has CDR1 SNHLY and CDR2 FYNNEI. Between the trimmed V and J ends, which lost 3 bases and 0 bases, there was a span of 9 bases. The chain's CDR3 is CASSEPVRSYEQYF. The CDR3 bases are TGTGCCAGCAGTGAGCCAGTCCGCTCCTACGAGCAGTACTTC.

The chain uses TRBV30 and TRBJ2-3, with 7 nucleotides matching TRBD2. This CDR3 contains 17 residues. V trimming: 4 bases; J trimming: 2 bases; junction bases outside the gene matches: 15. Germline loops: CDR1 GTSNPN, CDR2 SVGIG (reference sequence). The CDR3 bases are TGTGCCTGGAACCGACCAAAGGTGGGGGGGGTCACAGATACGCAGTATTTT. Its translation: CAWNRPKVGGVTDTQYF.

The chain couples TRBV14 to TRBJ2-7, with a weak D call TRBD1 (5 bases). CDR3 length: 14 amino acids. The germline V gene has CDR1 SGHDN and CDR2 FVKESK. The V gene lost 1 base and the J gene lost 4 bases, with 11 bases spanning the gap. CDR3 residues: CASSQGQIVYEQYF. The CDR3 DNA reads TGTGCCAGCAGCCAAGGACAGATTGTTTACGAGCAGTACTTC. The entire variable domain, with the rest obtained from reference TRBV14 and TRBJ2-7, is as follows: EAGVTQFPSHSVIEKGQTVTLRCDPISGHDNLYWYRRVMGKEIKFLLHFVKESKQDESGMPNNRFLAERTGGTYSTLKVQPAELEDSGVYFCASSQGQIVYEQYFGPGTRLTVT.

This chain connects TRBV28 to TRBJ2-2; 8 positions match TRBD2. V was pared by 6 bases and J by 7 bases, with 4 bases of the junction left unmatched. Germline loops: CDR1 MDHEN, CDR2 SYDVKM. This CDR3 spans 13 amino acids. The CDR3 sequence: CASSRGGVGELFF. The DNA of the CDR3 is TGTGCCAGCAGCCGGGGGGGCGTCGGGGAGCTGTTTTTT.